The present entry profiles one T cell receptor beta chain with its context. Its antigen is not known. The same CDR3 can be traced to other DNA sequences in this sample. The source of the sample is a study of shared clonotypes between healthy human individuals. TCRdb's table, derived via immunoSEQ multiplex PCR, lists solely in-frame clones and lacks some. The sample shows roughly 1 million clones, about 75% of them seen only once. Findings and caveats of the study: Among the subsets, naive ones generally showed larger estimated richness than memory ones.

Trimming shortened V by 1 base and J by 2 bases, and 12 bases separated the two germline ends. CDR1 SGHRS and CDR2 YFSETQ come from the germline V gene. The CDR3 has 15 amino acids. Material for sequencing was memory CD4+ T cells sorted from blood. Subset reported: CD45RA-negative fraction. The V and J genes are TRBV5-1 and TRBJ2-5; D is perhaps TRBD1 or TRBD2 (5 bases each). The origin of this receptor is a young man in good health. The CDR3 is CASSLQPGPQETQYF. The DNA for the CDR3 is TGCGCCAGCAGCTTGCAACCGGGACCACAAGAGACCCAGTACTTC.